These T cell receptor beta chains were read from a single sample in a study of blood T cell repertoires in COVID-19. Some clones are missing from TCRdb's copy, which holds only in-frame ones; the method was immunoSEQ multiplex PCR. The sample holds about 73,000 clones; nearly 90% are singletons and the top ten take around 9%. The sample comprised peripheral blood. The receptors come from a man older than 75 with acute or convalescent COVID-19. Each CDR3 is given with its conserved first and last residue. A D gene is named only where the DNA matches it firmly. The size of a clone is reported for some rows only, either as once, few or many, or as a class for expanded clones.

J,D,size,V,CDR3,DNA
TRBJ2-7,TRBD1,once,TRBV11-2,CASSPQGTGGNEQYF,TGTGCCAGCAGCCCCCAAGGGACAGGGGGTAACGAGCAGTACTTC
TRBJ2-1,TRBD2,.,TRBV5-1,CASSFLADEQFF,TGCGCCAGCAGCTTCCTAGCGGACGAGCAGTTCTTC
TRBJ2-3,.,.,TRBV10-1,CASSEGASTDTQYF,TGCGCCAGCAGTGAAGGGGCGAGCACAGATACGCAGTATTTT
TRBJ2-6,TRBD1,.,TRBV7-9,CASSLGTGSPGANVLTF,TGTGCCAGCAGCTTAGGGACAGGGAGCCCTGGGGCCAACGTCCTGACTTTC
TRBJ1-1,.,.,TRBV12-3/TRBV12-4,CASIRQLNTEAFF,TGTGCCAGCATCAGACAGCTGAACACTGAAGCTTTCTTT
TRBJ1-1,.,.,TRBV19,CASSIGARTDTEAFF,TGTGCCAGTAGTATAGGCGCTCGAACCGACACTGAAGCTTTCTTT
TRBJ2-7,.,.,TRBV7-9,CASSLGFVAEQYF,TGTGCCAGCAGCTTAGGGTTCGTAGCCGAGCAGTACTTC
TRBJ2-3,TRBD1,.,TRBV11-2,CASRRADGTGTDTQYF,TGTGCCAGCAGGCGAGCAGACGGGACAGGGACAGATACGCAGTATTTT
TRBJ2-7,TRBD1,.,TRBV11-2,CASSPGQGYEQYF,TGTGCCAGCAGCCCTGGACAGGGTTACGAGCAGTACTTC
TRBJ1-3,TRBD1,.,TRBV7-8,CASSLVDRGTSGNTIYF,TGTGCCAGCAGCTTAGTGGACAGGGGTACCTCCGGAAACACCATATATTTT
TRBJ2-1,.,once,TRBV7-2,CAGGGGYNEQFF,TGTGCCGGAGGGGGGGGCTACAATGAGCAGTTCTTC
TRBJ2-3,.,.,TRBV6-6,CASRLGTGTDTQYF,TGTGCCAGCAGGCTAGGCACGGGCACAGATACGCAGTATTTT
TRBJ2-1,TRBD1,.,TRBV29-1,CSATPGTEINEQFF,TGCAGCGCGACCCCCGGGACAGAGATCAATGAGCAGTTCTTC
TRBJ2-5,.,.,TRBV5-4,CASSLAQGRNQETQYF,TGTGCCAGCAGCTTGGCACAGGGGAGGAACCAAGAGACCCAGTACTTC
TRBJ2-1,TRBD1,.,TRBV5-1,CASSRTGQGKDNEQFF,TGCGCCAGCAGCAGGACGGGACAGGGGAAGGACAATGAGCAGTTCTTC
TRBJ2-1,.,.,TRBV29-1,CSVEDRTLPYNEQFF,TGCAGCGTTGAAGATCGTACCCTACCCTACAATGAGCAGTTCTTC
TRBJ2-2,TRBD2,.,TRBV3-1/TRBV3-2,CASSQAWGGNTGELFF,TGTGCCAGCAGCCAAGCGTGGGGGGGTAACACCGGGGAGCTGTTTTTT
TRBJ1-1,.,.,TRBV4-2,CASSPTLTAGTEAFF,TGTGCCAGCAGCCCTACACTTACAGCGGGGACTGAAGCTTTCTTT
TRBJ2-1,.,.,TRBV10-3,CAIGALANPNEQFF,TGTGCCATCGGGGCGCTAGCGAACCCCAATGAGCAGTTCTTC
TRBJ2-1,TRBD1,.,TRBV18,CASSPPGQGVGDEQFF,TGTGCCAGCTCACCCCCGGGACAGGGGGTAGGCGATGAGCAGTTCTTC
TRBJ1-2,TRBD1,once,TRBV6-5,CASTTGTGNDYGYTF,TGTGCCAGCACCACCGGGACAGGGAATGACTATGGCTACACCTTC
TRBJ1-2,.,.,TRBV2,CASSLGEESPYTF,TGTGCCAGCAGTTTGGGAGAGGAATCGCCCTACACCTTC
TRBJ2-7,.,.,TRBV5-8,CASSRDRPSYEQYF,TGTGCCAGCAGCAGAGACAGGCCTTCCTACGAGCAGTACTTC
TRBJ1-1,.,.,TRBV15,CATSRDRGGTEAFF,TGTGCCACCAGCAGAGATCGGGGGGGGACTGAAGCTTTCTTT
TRBJ2-5,TRBD1,.,TRBV6-5,CASTRGRPPETQYF,TGTGCCAGCACAAGGGGGCGCCCCCCAGAGACCCAGTACTTC
TRBJ2-7,.,.,TRBV13,CASSLGTPREQYF,TGTGCCAGCAGCTTAGGGACTCCCCGGGAGCAGTACTTC
TRBJ1-1,.,.,TRBV6-5,CASTRGAYTEAFF,TGTGCCAGCACCCGTGGGGCTTACACTGAAGCTTTCTTT
TRBJ2-1,.,.,TRBV20-1,CSASKQSSYNEQFF,TGCAGTGCTAGTAAACAGAGCTCCTACAATGAGCAGTTCTTC
TRBJ2-2,TRBD1,.,TRBV6-6,CATHRGQGNTGELFF,TGTGCCACTCACAGGGGACAGGGGAACACCGGGGAGCTGTTTTTT
TRBJ1-5,TRBD1,.,TRBV28,CASTPDRRPNSNQPQHF,TGTGCCAGCACCCCGGACAGGCGGCCCAATAGCAATCAGCCCCAGCATTTT
TRBJ1-2,TRBD1,.,TRBV10-2,CASGADRELVYGYTF,TGCGCCAGCGGGGCTGACAGGGAGTTAGTCTATGGCTACACCTTC
TRBJ1-4,.,.,TRBV5-1,CASSLGQLNEKLFF,TGCGCCAGCAGCCTCGGACAGCTTAATGAAAAACTGTTTTTT
TRBJ2-1,.,.,TRBV10-2,CASQLAANNEQFF,TGCGCCAGCCAACTAGCAGCGAACAATGAGCAGTTCTTC
TRBJ2-5,.,once,TRBV19,CASSTSGAETQYF,TGTGCCAGTAGTACATCAGGGGCAGAGACCCAGTACTTC
TRBJ1-1,TRBD1,.,TRBV3-1/TRBV3-2,CASSQDGTATEAFF,TGTGCCAGCAGCCAAGATGGGACAGCCACTGAAGCTTTCTTT
TRBJ2-3,.,.,TRBV24-1,CATGDQGPTDTQYF,TGTGCCACCGGCGACCAGGGCCCCACAGATACGCAGTATTTT
TRBJ1-1,TRBD1,.,TRBV19,CASSTGQGLNTEAFF,TGTGCCAGTAGTACTGGACAGGGATTGAACACTGAAGCTTTCTTT
TRBJ2-1,.,.,TRBV2,CASSLSFREQFF,TGTGCCAGCAGTTTGTCGTTCAGGGAGCAGTTCTTC
TRBJ1-2,.,once,TRBV5-1,CASSFLPVGGYTF,TGCGCCAGCAGCTTCCTACCAGTCGGGGGCTACACCTTC